This T cell receptor (beta chain) came from a study of blood T cell repertoires in COVID-19. Study in general: Acute and convalescent COVID-19 samples came from the United States, Italy and Spain.

As handled by the study authors: The assay estimated nucleated cells by amplifying reference gene primers. Assay used: immunoSEQ multiplex PCR; TCRdb lists only in-frame clones, some missing. The V and J calls and the clone size are those of that table, but D and trimming were determined from the DNA. The table lists under 85,000 clones, roughly nine tenths of them singletons. V lost 6 bases and J lost 0, with 2 bases in between. The CDR3 is 11 residues long. The germline V gene has CDR1 MDHEN and CDR2 SYDVKM. This chain uses TRBV28 with TRBJ1-2, with D uncertain. Input material: peripheral blood. This sequence originates from an elderly man in a cohort sampled during active COVID-19. The CDR3 loop is CASSTNYGYTF. The CDR3 DNA is TGTGCCAGCAGCACTAACTATGGCTACACCTTC.